This T cell receptor (beta chain) was found in a study of chemoradiotherapy in HPV16-positive cancers (dated by TCRdb to 2021 to 2024). In the study overall: Functional T-cell assays on cells from two HPV16-positive patients defined candidate HPV-specific T-cell clones and common TCR motifs. Whether T-cell immunity against the HPV oncoproteins E6 and E7 changes during chemoradiotherapy and whether survival is affected by this immunity were examined in the study. TCR repertoires from over 75 patients with HPV-related cancers were then used to track the candidate HPV-specific TCRs and motifs.

This clone was seen once. Its antigen has not been determined. Base qualities were left out, and no much larger clone turns up one base away. The paper's findings and limits, for the study overall: The functional definition of HPV-specific T cells was derived from only two HPV16-positive patients, and the survival association was reported for HPV16-positive patients. Expansion of candidate HPV-specific clones and E7-related TCR motifs was observed in the tumor microenvironment during treatment, whereas no such expansion was observed for non-HPV-specific T cells. Improved recurrence-free survival in HPV16-positive patients was associated with expansion of HPV-responsive T cells during chemoradiotherapy.

The germline V gene yields MDHEN for CDR1 and SYDVKM for CDR2. V is reduced by 10 bases and J by 0 bases, leaving a spacing of 19 bases between them. The CDR3 holds 16 amino acids from the cysteine to the phenylalanine. Of the read, only the CDR3 DNA is kept; its 48 bases are in frame from base 1. Library prep was done by the immunoSEQ multiplex PCR assay. TCRdb stores this immuneACCESS table with in-frame sequences only. Part of the clones is absent; in the studies checked, under half of the shortfall reflects unresolved V genes, and no reason is known for the rest. Counted in this sample were fewer than 30,000 clones; roughly 95% of them appeared once. Of the sample, 2.5% to 3% falls within the top ten clones. Repertoires were sampled repeatedly over the course of chemoradiotherapy so that clonal expansion in the tumor microenvironment could be followed.

The chain is encoded by TRBV28 joined to TRBJ1-3, with a weak D call of TRBD1 (5 bases match). This receptor was taken from a human donor with HPV-associated anogenital cancer. Sampling was carried out from a patient who underwent chemoradiotherapy. The CDR3 region has the sequence CATVTGGRVSGNTIYF. The DNA sequence follows: TGTGCCACCGTTACCGGGGGACGCGTCTCTGGAAACACCATATATTTT.